These 30 T cell receptor beta chains were all obtained from the same sample, sequenced in a study of blood T cell repertoires in COVID-19. Only in-frame clones appear in the TCRdb table, and some are missing; sequencing was by immunoSEQ multiplex PCR. Of under 300,000 clones in the sample, about 89% were seen once. Material for sequencing was peripheral blood. The receptors originated from a woman aged 40 to 50 who had recovered from COVID-19.

V and J are TRBV9 and TRBJ2-3, with 8 bases identical to TRBD2. Germline V gene data show CDR1 as SGDLS and CDR2 as YYNGEE. This CDR3 has 14 amino acids. The ends lost 3 bases at V and 4 bases at J; junction bases unmatched: 4. The CDR3 loop is CASSETGGPDTQYF. CDR3 bases: TGTGCCAGCAGCGAGACGGGAGGGCCAGATACGCAGTATTTT.

The chain uses TRBV12-5 and TRBJ1-2, with D perhaps TRBD1 (5 bases). V was trimmed by 2 bases and J by 4 bases, leaving 23 bases between them. Germline CDR1 and CDR2: LGHNT and FRNRAP. This CDR3 is built from 18 residues. The CDR3 spells CASGLWSGRDVPGYGYTF. Written as DNA, the CDR3 is TGTGCTAGTGGTTTGTGGTCAGGGCGGGACGTGCCCGGCTATGGCTACACCTTC. The full variable domain, rest sourced from reference TRBV12-5 and TRBJ1-2, is DARVTQTPRHKVTEMGQEVTMRCQPILGHNTVFWYRQTMMQGLELLAYFRNRAPLDDSGMPKDRFSAEMPDATLATLKIQPSEPRDSAVYFCASGLWSGRDVPGYGYTFGSGTRLTVV.

V is TRBV6-5 and J is TRBJ1-5, with 9 bases that match TRBD1. The CDR3 loop spans 15 amino acids. Germline CDR1 is MNHEY and CDR2 is SVGAGI. J gave up 5 bases and V 6 bases, and 8 bases lay outside the gene matches. The CDR3 DNA is TGTGCCAGCAGCCGGACAGGGGAACGCGATCAGCCCCAGCATTTT. This sequence encodes CASSRTGERDQPQHF.

This clone was seen more than once but under ten times. The J gene is TRBJ1-2, the V gene TRBV6-1; tentatively, D is TRBD1 (5 bases). The V gene's germline CDR1 is MNHNS and CDR2 SASEGT. The CDR3 length is 14 residues. Trimming cost V 0 bases and J 7 bases, with 12 bases left between them. The CDR3 DNA reads as TGTGCCAGCAGTGAAGCGCGTCAGGGCGGTGGCTACACCTTC. As protein: CASSEARQGGGYTF.

The J gene is TRBJ1-1, the V gene TRBV3-1 (or the pseudogene TRBV3-2), with D hard to call. CDR1 and CDR2 from the germline V gene are LGHDT and YNNKEL (reference sequence). V shed 11 bases and J shed 7 bases, with 14 bases lying between them. The CDR3 contains 11 residues. In DNA, the CDR3 is TGTGCCGCGGGAGAGTACGGTGAAGCTTTCTTT. Translated, it gives CAAGEYGEAFF.

This chain connects TRBV7-3 to TRBJ2-1; 13 bases are shared with TRBD2. The CDR3 is 17 residues long. J lost 3 bases, V lost 5 bases, and 7 bases had no gene match. The germline V gene has CDR1 SGHTA and CDR2 FQGTGA. In DNA form, the CDR3 reads TGTGCCAGCAGCCCGGGGACTAGCGGGAATTACTACAATGAGCAGTTCTTC. It encodes CASSPGTSGNYYNEQFF.

The V call is TRBV15, the J call TRBJ1-2, with no clear D. Trimming shortened V by 0 bases and J by 8 bases, and 13 bases separated the two germline ends. Germline V gene sequence: CDR1 LNHNV, CDR2 YYDKDF (reference sequence). The CDR3 length is 14 residues. The CDR3, as DNA: TGTGCCACCAGCAGAGATCCAGGAAGTGGCGGCTACACCTTC. This gives the protein CATSRDPGSGGYTF.

This clone appeared once. The chain links TRBV18 to TRBJ1-2; D gene unclear. Trimming removed 3 bases from V and 7 bases from J, with 6 bases in between. Germline-derived CDR1 and CDR2 are KGHSH and LQKENI. The CDR3 sequence is 11 residues long. Here the CDR3 reads CASSPAVGYTF. DNA for the CDR3: TGTGCCAGCTCACCTGCGGTTGGCTACACCTTC.

V is TRBV28 and J is TRBJ1-1; maybe TRBD1 (5 bases). The CDR3 covers 14 residues. With 2 bases removed from V and 1 base from J, the gap between germline ends came to 8 bases. CDR1 and CDR2 (germline): MDHEN, SYDVKM. CDR3 coding DNA: TGTGCCAGCAGTTTAGGGACTGCGAACACTGAAGCTTTCTTT. Protein sequence: CASSLGTANTEAFF.

The V gene is TRBV3-1 (or the pseudogene TRBV3-2), the J gene TRBJ1-6; D is unclear. The CDR3 runs 13 residues. V gave up 0 bases and J gave up 7 bases, with 4 bases separating them. Germline loops: CDR1 LGHDT, CDR2 YNNKEL (reference sequence). Written as DNA, the CDR3 is TGTGCCAGCAGCCAAGAGAGCAATTCACCCCTCCACTTT. It codes for CASSQESNSPLHF.

The chain combines TRBV5-1 with TRBJ2-7; 7 nucleotides match TRBD2. The J segment lost 0 bases and the V segment lost 4 bases, leaving 4 bases of the junction unmatched. Germline V lookup: CDR1 SGHRS, CDR2 YFSETQ. CDR3 length: 14 residues. The CDR3: CASSASSGSYEQYF. CDR3 in DNA: TGCGCCAGCAGCGCCTCTAGCGGCTCCTACGAGCAGTACTTC.

The chain is built from TRBV18 and TRBJ2-1, with 10 nucleotides matching TRBD1. The V segment lost 5 bases and the J segment 2 bases; nucleotides outside the gene matches: 3. This CDR3 region has 15 residues. Germline V lookup: CDR1 KGHSH, CDR2 LQKENI. The CDR3 DNA reads TGTGCCAGCTCATCCGGACAGGGGGCCTACAATGAGCAGTTCTTC. Amino acid sequence: CASSSGQGAYNEQFF.

The rearrangement links TRBV3-1 (or the pseudogene TRBV3-2) to TRBJ2-5; 9 positions agree with TRBD2. Germline-derived CDR1 and CDR2 are LGHDT and YNNKEL (reference sequence). CDR3 size: 15 residues. V trimming: 3 bases; J trimming: 0 bases; junction bases outside the gene matches: 2. CDR3 loop: CASSHLAGNQETQYF. The CDR3 DNA sequence: TGTGCCAGCAGCCACCTAGCGGGAAACCAAGAGACCCAGTACTTC.

Only a few counts were recorded for this clone. The CDR3 DNA sequence: TGTGCCAGTAGTATAGAGGCAGGCTCCTACGAGCAGTACTTC. It yields the protein CASSIEAGSYEQYF. The chain recombines TRBV19 with TRBJ2-7; D remains unclear. The CDR3 runs to 14 residues. Germline assignment: CDR1 LNHDA and CDR2 SQIVND (reference sequence). V gave up 0 bases and J gave up 0 bases, with 6 bases separating them.

The genes are TRBV30 and TRBJ2-7; possibly TRBD1 for D (5 bases). Germline V lookup: CDR1 GTSNPN, CDR2 SVGIG (reference sequence). Trimming took off 3 bases at V and 0 bases at J, with 9 bases between the two ends. The CDR3 length is 13 residues. CDR3 sequence: CAWRSQGSYEQYF. CDR3 nucleotide sequence: TGTGCCTGGAGATCCCAGGGCTCCTACGAGCAGTACTTC.

This sequence joins TRBV6-2 or TRBV6-3 and TRBJ2-1, with D perhaps TRBD2 (5 bases). Deletions cut 4 bases from V and 8 bases from J, with 21 bases between. Germline assignment: CDR1 MNHEY and CDR2 SVGEGT. The length of the CDR3 is 16 residues. The CDR3 is CASSFPGVAKAHEQFF. The DNA of the CDR3 is TGTGCCAGCAGTTTCCCCGGGGTAGCCAAGGCTCATGAGCAGTTCTTC.

The chain has TRBV27 and TRBJ2-1; 10 nucleotides line up with TRBD2. Germline V gene lookup returns CDR1 MNHEY and CDR2 SMNVEV (reference sequence). This CDR3 is 16 amino acids long. Germline trimming cut 4 bases from V and 2 bases from J; bases unmatched to any gene: 5. CDR3 sequence reads: CASSSWTSGTYNEQFF. CDR3 bases: TGTGCCAGCAGTTCCTGGACTAGCGGAACCTACAATGAGCAGTTCTTC.

The chain carries TRBV3-1 (or the pseudogene TRBV3-2) and TRBJ1-6; no reliable D call. The length of the CDR3 is 14 residues. Germline V gene sequence: CDR1 LGHDT, CDR2 YNNKEL (reference sequence). Trimming pared 0 bases from V and 4 bases from J, leaving 4 bases between. As DNA, the CDR3 is TGTGCCAGCAGCCAAGAACGGTATAATTCACCCCTCCACTTT. Protein: CASSQERYNSPLHF.

J is TRBJ1-5 and V is TRBV19; D is unresolved. The CDR3 is 16 amino acids. Trimming removed 2 bases from V and 4 bases from J, with 15 bases in between. In germline, CDR1 is LNHDA, CDR2 SQIVND (reference sequence). CDR3 in amino acids: CASSIRGPSGNQPQHF. The DNA of the CDR3 is TGTGCCAGTAGTATAAGAGGGCCTTCGGGGAATCAGCCCCAGCATTTT.

The V call is TRBV27, the J call TRBJ2-3; 11 nucleotides align to TRBD2. J gave up 6 bases and V 5 bases, and 7 bases lay outside the gene matches. Germline loops: CDR1 MNHEY, CDR2 SMNVEV (reference sequence). The CDR3 extends over 15 amino acids. The CDR3, as DNA: TGTGCCAGCAGTAGAATAGCGGGAGGGTTGGATACGCAGTATTTT. Its translation: CASSRIAGGLDTQYF.

The J gene is TRBJ2-1, the V gene TRBV24-1, with a possible D match to TRBD2 (5 bases). Between the trimmed V and J ends, which lost 0 bases and 8 bases, there was a span of 10 bases. Germline values: CDR1 KGHDR, CDR2 SFDVKD. This CDR3 comprises 14 residues. CDR3 DNA: TGTGCCACCAGTGATTTGTCGGGGAGCGATGAGCAGTTCTTC. Its translation is CATSDLSGSDEQFF.

This CDR3 reads CASSEYSGMNTEAFF. The CDR3 bases are TGTGCCAGCAGTGAATATTCCGGGATGAACACTGAAGCTTTCTTT. This sequence joins TRBV25-1 and TRBJ1-1; D unresolved. Trimming pared 0 bases from V and 0 bases from J, leaving 8 bases between. This CDR3 is built from 15 residues. Germline values: CDR1 MGHDK, CDR2 SYGVNS.

The chain carries TRBV28 and TRBJ1-3; D call uncertain. CDR1 and CDR2 from the germline V gene are MDHEN and SYDVKM. V was pared by 2 bases and J by 0 bases, with 8 bases between. The CDR3 length is 15 residues. CDR3: CASSLLRSSGNTIYF. DNA for the CDR3: TGTGCCAGCAGTTTACTGCGATCCTCTGGAAACACCATATATTTT.

The chain combines TRBV28 with TRBJ2-1, with TRBD1 matching 7 bases. There are 15 residues in the CDR3. CDR1 is MDHEN, CDR2 SYDVKM, per germline. The junction had 8 bases not matched to a gene; V was cut back by 1 base and J by 8 bases. The CDR3 region has the DNA TGTGCCAGCAGTTTATCCTCAATAGGGGGCGATGAGCAGTTCTTC. Protein sequence: CASSLSSIGGDEQFF.

V and J are TRBV27 and TRBJ1-3, with D possibly matching TRBD1 (5 bases). Germline V gene data show CDR1 as MNHEY and CDR2 as SMNVEV (reference sequence). The ends were cut back, 2 bases at V and 0 bases at J, with 8 bases in the middle. The CDR3 runs to 15 residues. CDR3 DNA: TGTGCCAGCAGTTTAGGGGGGACCTCTGGAAACACCATATATTTT. This sequence encodes CASSLGGTSGNTIYF.

V gene TRBV28 combines with J gene TRBJ2-7; TRBD1 matches 8 bases. V was pared by 3 bases and J by 5 bases, with 6 bases of the junction left unmatched. The germline V gene encodes CDR1 MDHEN and CDR2 SYDVKM. CDR3 length: 14 amino acids. CDR3 residues: CASSFYGRGHEQYF. The CDR3 bases are TGTGCCAGCAGTTTCTATGGCAGGGGGCACGAGCAGTACTTC. Full variable domain (rest looked up from reference TRBV28 and TRBJ2-7): DVKVTQSSRYLVKRTGEKVFLECVQDMDHENMFWYRQDPGLGLRLIYFSYDVKMKEKGDIPEGYSVSREKKERFSLILESASTNQTSMYLCASSFYGRGHEQYFGPGTRLTVT.

The gene calls are TRBV19 and TRBJ2-3, with 12 bases lining up with TRBD1. V was clipped by 10 bases and J by 7 bases; unmatched bases: 9. The CDR3 extends over 14 amino acids. CDR1 is LNHDA and CDR2 is SQIVND in the germline V gene (reference sequence). The CDR3 bases are TGTGCCATCTCAAGGGGACAGGGGGCAAATACGCAGTATTTT. Its translation is CAISRGQGANTQYF. The variable domain in full, with the rest retrieved from reference TRBV19 and TRBJ2-3, is DGGITQSPKYLFRKEGQNVTLSCEQNLNHDAMYWYRQDPGQGLRLIYYSQIVNDFQKGDIAEGYSVSREKKESFPLTVTSAQKNPTAFYLCAISRGQGANTQYFGPGTRLTVL.

This clone appeared once. The chain joins TRBV28 to TRBJ2-7, with 11 bases matching TRBD1. Losses at the gene ends were 6 bases for V and 3 bases for J; bases not matched to a gene: 4. The CDR3 length is 14 residues. Germline CDR1 is MDHEN and CDR2 is SYDVKM. CDR3 nucleotides: TGTGCCAGCAGGGACAGGGGGCTCTACTACGAGCAGTACTTC. This translates into CASRDRGLYYEQYF.

Points on this clone: Distinct nucleotide sequences in the sample also encode this CDR3. CDR3 sequence reads: CSVEAGTDTQYF. The CDR3 coding sequence is TGCAGCGTTGAAGCCGGCACAGATACGCAGTATTTT. This chain connects TRBV29-1 to TRBJ2-3; D ambiguous. Germline V gene sequence: CDR1 SQVTM, CDR2 ANQGSEA. The CDR3 contains 12 residues. With 1 base removed from V and 1 base from J, the gap between germline ends came to 3 bases.

This chain uses TRBV29-1 with TRBJ1-2; tentatively, D is TRBD1 (6 bases). Trimming removed 7 bases at V and 4 bases at J, with 13 bases between. The germline V gene has CDR1 SQVTM and CDR2 ANQGSEA. The CDR3 covers 12 residues. The CDR3 nucleotides are TGCAGCGACCAGGACAGTGCCTATGGCTACACCTTC. Amino acid sequence: CSDQDSAYGYTF.